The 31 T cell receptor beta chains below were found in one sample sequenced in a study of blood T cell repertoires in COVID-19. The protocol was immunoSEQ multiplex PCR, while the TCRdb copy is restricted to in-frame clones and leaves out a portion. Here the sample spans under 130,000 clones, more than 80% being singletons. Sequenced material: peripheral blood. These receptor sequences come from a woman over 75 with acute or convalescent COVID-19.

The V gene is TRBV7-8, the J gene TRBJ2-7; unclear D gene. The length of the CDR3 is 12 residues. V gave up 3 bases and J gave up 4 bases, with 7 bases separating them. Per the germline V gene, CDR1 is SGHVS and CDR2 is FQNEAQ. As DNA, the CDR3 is TGTGCCAGCAGCTTCACGGGTTACGAGCAGTACTTC. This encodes CASSFTGYEQYF.

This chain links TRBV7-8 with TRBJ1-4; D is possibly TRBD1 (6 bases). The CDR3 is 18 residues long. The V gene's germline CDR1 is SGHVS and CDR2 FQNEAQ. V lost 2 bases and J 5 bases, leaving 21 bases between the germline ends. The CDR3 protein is CASSLFRLTRGPNEKLFF. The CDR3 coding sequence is TGTGCCAGCAGCTTATTCCGGCTTACCAGGGGACCGAATGAAAAACTGTTTTTT. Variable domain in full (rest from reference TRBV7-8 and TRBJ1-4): GAGVSQSPRYKVAKRGQDVALRCDPISGHVSLFWYQQALGQGPEFLTYFQNEAQLDKSGLPSDRFFAERPEGSVSTLKIQRTQQEDSAVYLCASSLFRLTRGPNEKLFFGSGTQLSVL.

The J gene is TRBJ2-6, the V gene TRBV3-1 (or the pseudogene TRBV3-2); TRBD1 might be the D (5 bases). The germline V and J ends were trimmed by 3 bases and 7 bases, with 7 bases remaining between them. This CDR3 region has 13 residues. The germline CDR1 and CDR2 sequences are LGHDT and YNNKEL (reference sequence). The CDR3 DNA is TGTGCCAGCAGCCACCAGGGAGCCAACGTCCTGACTTTC. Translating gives CASSHQGANVLTF.

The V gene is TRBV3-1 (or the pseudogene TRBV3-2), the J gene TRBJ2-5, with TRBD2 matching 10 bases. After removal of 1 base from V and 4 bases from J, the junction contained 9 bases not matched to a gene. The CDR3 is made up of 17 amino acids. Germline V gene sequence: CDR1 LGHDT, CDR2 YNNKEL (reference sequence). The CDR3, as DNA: TGTGCCAGCAGCCAAGCTTCGGGGCTAGCGGGGGTAGAGACCCAGTACTTC. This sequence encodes CASSQASGLAGVETQYF.

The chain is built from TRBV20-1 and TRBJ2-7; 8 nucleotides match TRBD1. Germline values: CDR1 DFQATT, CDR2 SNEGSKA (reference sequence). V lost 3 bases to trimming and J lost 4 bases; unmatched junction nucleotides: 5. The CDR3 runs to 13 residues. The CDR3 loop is CSASPQGAYEQYF. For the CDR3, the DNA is TGCAGTGCTAGTCCTCAGGGGGCGTACGAGCAGTACTTC.

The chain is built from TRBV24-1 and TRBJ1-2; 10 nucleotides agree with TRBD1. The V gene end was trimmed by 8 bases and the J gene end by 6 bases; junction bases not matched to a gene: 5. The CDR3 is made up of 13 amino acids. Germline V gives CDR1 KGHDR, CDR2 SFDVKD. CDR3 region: CATNPGQGNGYTF. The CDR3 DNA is TGTGCCACCAACCCGGGACAGGGGAATGGCTACACCTTC.

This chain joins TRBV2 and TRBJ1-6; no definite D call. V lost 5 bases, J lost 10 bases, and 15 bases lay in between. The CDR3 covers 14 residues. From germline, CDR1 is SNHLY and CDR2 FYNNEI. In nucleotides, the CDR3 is TGTGCCAGCAGTTGGGAGGGTTTAGGGTCACCCCTCCACTTT. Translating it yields CASSWEGLGSPLHF. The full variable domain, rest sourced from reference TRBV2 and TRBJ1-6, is EPEVTQTPSHQVTQMGQEVILRCVPISNHLYFYWYRQILGQKVEFLVSFYNNEISEKSEIFDDQFSVERPDGSNFTLKIRSTKLEDSAMYFCASSWEGLGSPLHFGNGTRLTVT.

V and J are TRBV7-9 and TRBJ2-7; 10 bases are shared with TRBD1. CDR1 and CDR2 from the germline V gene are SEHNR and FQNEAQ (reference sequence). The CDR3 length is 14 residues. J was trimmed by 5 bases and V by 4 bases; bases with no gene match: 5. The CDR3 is CASSWGQGSHEQYF. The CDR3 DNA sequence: TGTGCCAGCAGCTGGGGACAGGGGAGCCACGAGCAGTACTTC.

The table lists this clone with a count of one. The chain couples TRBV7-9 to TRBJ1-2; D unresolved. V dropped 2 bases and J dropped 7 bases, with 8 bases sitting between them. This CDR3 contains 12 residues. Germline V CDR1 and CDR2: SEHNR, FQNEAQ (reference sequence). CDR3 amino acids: CASSLSWAGYTF. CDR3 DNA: TGTGCCAGCAGCTTATCTTGGGCTGGCTACACCTTC.

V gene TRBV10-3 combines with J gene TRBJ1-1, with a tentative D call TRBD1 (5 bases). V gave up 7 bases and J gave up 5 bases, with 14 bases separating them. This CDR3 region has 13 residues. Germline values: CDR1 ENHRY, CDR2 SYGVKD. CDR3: CAIIDTGGTEAFF. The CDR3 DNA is TGTGCCATCATTGACACCGGGGGGACTGAAGCTTTCTTT.

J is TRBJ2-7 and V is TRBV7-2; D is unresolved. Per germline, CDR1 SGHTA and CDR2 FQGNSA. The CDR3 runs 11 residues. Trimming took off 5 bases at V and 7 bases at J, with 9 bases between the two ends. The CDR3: CASSVTREQYF. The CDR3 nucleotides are TGTGCCAGCAGCGTGACGAGGGAGCAGTACTTC.

The CDR3 region is CASSKTANYGYTF. CDR3 in DNA: TGTGCCAGTAGTAAAACAGCTAACTATGGCTACACCTTC. V gene TRBV19 combines with J gene TRBJ1-2; unclear D gene. CDR3 size: 13 residues. The V end lost 4 bases, the J end lost 0 bases, and 6 bases lay between the germline ends. Germline V gene sequence: CDR1 LNHDA, CDR2 SQIVND (reference sequence).

The CDR3 coding sequence is TGCAGTGTCGGGGGGGACTATGGCTACACCTTC. Translated, it gives CSVGGDYGYTF. J is TRBJ1-2 and V is TRBV20-1; weak D call: TRBD1 (5 bases). The CDR3 length is 11 residues. With 7 bases removed from V and 3 bases from J, the gap between germline ends came to 9 bases. Germline V gene lookup returns CDR1 DFQATT and CDR2 SNEGSKA (reference sequence).

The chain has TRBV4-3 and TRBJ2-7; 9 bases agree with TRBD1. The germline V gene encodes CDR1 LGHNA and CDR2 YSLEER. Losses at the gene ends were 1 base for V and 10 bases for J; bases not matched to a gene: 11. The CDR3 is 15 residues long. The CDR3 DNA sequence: TGCGCCAGCAGCCAAGGGGACAGGGCCCTCGCGGCCCAGTACTTC. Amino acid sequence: CASSQGDRALAAQYF.

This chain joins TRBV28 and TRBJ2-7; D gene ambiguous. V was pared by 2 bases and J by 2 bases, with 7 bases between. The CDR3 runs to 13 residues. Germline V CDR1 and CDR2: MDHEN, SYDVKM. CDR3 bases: TGTGCCAGCAGTTTACCTCCCCCCTACGAGCAGTACTTC. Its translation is CASSLPPPYEQYF.

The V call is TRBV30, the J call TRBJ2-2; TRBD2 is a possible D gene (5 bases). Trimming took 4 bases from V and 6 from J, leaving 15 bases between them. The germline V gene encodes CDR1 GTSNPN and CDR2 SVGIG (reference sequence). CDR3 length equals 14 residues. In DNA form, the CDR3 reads TGTGCCTGGAAGGGATGGCTAGCCCCCGGGGAGCTGTTTTTT. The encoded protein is CAWKGWLAPGELFF.

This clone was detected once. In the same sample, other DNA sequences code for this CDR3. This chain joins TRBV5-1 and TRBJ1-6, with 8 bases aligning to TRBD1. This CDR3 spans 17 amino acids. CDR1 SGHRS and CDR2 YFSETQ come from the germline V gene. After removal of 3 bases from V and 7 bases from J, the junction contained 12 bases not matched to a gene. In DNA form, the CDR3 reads TGCGCCAGCAGCTGGGATTTGGTCGGGACAGGCAATTCACCCCTCCACTTT. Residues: CASSWDLVGTGNSPLHF.

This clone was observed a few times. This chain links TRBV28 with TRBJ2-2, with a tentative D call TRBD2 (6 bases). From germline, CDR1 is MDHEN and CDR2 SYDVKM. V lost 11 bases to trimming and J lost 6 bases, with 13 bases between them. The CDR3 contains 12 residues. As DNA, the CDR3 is TGTGCCGGAGGGCTGGGTTCCGGGGAGCTGTTTTTT. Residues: CAGGLGSGELFF.

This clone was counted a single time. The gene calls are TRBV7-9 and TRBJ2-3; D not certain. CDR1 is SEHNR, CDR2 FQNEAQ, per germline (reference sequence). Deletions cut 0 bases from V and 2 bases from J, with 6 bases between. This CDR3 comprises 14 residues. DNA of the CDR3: TGTGCCAGCAGCTTAGCGTTCCACACAGATACGCAGTATTTT. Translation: CASSLAFHTDTQYF.

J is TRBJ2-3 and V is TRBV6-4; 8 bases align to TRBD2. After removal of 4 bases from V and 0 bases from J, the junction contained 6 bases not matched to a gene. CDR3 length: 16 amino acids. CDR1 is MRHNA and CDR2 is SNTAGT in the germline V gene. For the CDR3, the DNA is TGTGCCAGCAGTGTGACTAGCGAGGCGAGCACAGATACGCAGTATTTT. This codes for CASSVTSEASTDTQYF.

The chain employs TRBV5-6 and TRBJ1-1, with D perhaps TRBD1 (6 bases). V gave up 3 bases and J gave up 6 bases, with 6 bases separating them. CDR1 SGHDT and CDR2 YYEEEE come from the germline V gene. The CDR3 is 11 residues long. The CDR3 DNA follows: TGTGCCAGCAGCTGGGGGCCTGAAGCTTTCTTT. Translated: CASSWGPEAFF.

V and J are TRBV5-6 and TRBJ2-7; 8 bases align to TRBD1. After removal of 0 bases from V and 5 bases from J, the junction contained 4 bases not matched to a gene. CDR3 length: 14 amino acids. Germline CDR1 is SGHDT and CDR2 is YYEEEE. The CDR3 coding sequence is TGTGCCAGCAGCTTGGGAGGACAGGGCAACGAGCAGTACTTC. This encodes CASSLGGQGNEQYF. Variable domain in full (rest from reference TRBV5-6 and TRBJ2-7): DAGVTQSPTHLIKTRGQQVTLRCSPKSGHDTVSWYQQALGQGPQFIFQYYEEEERQRGNFPDRFSGHQFPNYSSELNVNALLLGDSALYLCASSLGGQGNEQYFGPGTRLTVT.

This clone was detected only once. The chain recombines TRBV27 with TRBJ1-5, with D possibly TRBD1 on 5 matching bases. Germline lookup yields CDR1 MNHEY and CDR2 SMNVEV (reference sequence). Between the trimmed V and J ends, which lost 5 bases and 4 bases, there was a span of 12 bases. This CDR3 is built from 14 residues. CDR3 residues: CASSQRGENQPQHF. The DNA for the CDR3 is TGTGCCAGCAGTCAACGGGGGGAAAATCAGCCCCAGCATTTT.

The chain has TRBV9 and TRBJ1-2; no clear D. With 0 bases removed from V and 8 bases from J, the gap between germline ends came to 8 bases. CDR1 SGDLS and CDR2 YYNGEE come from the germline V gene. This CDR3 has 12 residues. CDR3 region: CASSVDGRGYTF. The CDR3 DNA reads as TGTGCCAGCAGCGTAGATGGCAGAGGCTACACCTTC.

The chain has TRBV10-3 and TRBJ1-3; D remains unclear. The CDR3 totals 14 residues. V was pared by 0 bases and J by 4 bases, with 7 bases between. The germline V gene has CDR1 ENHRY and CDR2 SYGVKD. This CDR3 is CAISESEGGNTIYF. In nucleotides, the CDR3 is TGTGCCATCAGTGAGTCGGAGGGAGGAAACACCATATATTTT.

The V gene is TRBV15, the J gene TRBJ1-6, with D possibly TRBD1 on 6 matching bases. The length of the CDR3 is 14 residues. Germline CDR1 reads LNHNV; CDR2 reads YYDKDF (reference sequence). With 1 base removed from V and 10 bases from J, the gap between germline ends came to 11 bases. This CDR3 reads CATSRVLQGSPLHF. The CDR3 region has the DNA TGTGCCACCAGCAGAGTCCTCCAGGGGTCACCCCTCCACTTT.

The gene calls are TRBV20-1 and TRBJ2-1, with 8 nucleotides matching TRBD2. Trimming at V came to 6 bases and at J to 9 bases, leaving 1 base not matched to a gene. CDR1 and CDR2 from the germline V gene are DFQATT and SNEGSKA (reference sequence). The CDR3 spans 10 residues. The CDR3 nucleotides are TGCAGTGCACGGGGGGGTGAGCAGTTCTTC. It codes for CSARGGEQFF.

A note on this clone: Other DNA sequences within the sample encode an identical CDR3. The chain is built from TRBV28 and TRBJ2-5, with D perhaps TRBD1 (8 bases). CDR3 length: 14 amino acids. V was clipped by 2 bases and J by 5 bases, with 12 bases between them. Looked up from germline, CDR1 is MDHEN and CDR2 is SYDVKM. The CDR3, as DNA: TGTGCCAGCAGTTTAACAGGGGGGGGTGAGACCCAGTACTTC. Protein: CASSLTGGGETQYF. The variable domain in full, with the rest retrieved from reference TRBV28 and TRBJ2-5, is DVKVTQSSRYLVKRTGEKVFLECVQDMDHENMFWYRQDPGLGLRLIYFSYDVKMKEKGDIPEGYSVSREKKERFSLILESASTNQTSMYLCASSLTGGGETQYFGPGTRLLVL.

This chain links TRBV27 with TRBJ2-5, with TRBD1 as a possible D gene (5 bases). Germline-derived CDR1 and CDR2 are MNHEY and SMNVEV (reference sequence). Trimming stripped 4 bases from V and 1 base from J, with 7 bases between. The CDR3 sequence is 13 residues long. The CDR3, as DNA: TGTGCCAGCAGTTCGACAGTCCAAGAGACCCAGTACTTC. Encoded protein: CASSSTVQETQYF.

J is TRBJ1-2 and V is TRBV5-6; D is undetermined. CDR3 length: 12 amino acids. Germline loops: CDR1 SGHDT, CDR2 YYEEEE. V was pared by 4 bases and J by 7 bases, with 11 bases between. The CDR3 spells CASSPRDSGYTF. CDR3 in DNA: TGTGCCAGCAGCCCCCGAGATAGTGGCTACACCTTC.

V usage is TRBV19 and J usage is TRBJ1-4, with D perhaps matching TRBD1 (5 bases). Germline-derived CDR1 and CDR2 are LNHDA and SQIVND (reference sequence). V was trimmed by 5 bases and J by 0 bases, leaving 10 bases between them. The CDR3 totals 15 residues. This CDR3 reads CASSYRSATNEKLFF. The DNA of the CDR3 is TGTGCCAGTAGTTACAGGTCGGCAACTAATGAAAAACTGTTTTTT. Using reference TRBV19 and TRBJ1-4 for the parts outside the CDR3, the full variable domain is DGGITQSPKYLFRKEGQNVTLSCEQNLNHDAMYWYRQDPGQGLRLIYYSQIVNDFQKGDIAEGYSVSREKKESFPLTVTSAQKNPTAFYLCASSYRSATNEKLFFGSGTQLSVL.